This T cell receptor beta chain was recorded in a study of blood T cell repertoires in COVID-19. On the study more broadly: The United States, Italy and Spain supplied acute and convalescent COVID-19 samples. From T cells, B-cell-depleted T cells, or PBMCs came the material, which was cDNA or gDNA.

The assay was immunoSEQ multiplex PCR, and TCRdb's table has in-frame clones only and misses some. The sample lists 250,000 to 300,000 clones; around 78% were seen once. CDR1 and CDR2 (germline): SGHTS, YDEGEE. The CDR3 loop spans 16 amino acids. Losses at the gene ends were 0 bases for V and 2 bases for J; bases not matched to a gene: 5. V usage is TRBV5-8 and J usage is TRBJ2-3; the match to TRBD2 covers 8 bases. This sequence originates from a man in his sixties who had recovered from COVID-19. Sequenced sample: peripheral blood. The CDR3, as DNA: TGTGCCAGCAGCTTGGCCTGGCGGGGGGTCACAGATACGCAGTATTTT. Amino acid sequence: CASSLAWRGVTDTQYF.